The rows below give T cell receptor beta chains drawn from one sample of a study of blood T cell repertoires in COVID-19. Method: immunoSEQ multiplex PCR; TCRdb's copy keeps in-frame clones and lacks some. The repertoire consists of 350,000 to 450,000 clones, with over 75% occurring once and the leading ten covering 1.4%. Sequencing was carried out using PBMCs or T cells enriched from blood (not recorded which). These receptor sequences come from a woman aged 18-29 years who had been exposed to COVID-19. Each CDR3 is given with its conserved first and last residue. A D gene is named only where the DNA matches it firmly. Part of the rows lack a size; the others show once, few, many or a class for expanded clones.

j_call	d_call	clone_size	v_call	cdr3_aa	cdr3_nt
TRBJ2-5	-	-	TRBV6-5	CASRGVLSFDETQYF	TGTGCCAGCAGGGGAGTACTAAGCTTCGACGAGACCCAGTACTTC
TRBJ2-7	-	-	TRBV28	CASSLSRPGVEQYF	TGTGCCAGCAGTTTATCCCGCCCGGGGGTCGAGCAGTACTTC
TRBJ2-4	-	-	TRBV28	CASSSDFKNIQYF	TGTGCCAGCAGTTCGGACTTTAAAAACATTCAGTACTTC
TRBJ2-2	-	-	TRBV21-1	CASSARQPHTGELFF	TGTGCCAGCAGCGCAAGACAGCCACACACCGGGGAGCTGTTTTTT
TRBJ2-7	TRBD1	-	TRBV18	CASSPGPTGGIYEQYF	TGTGCCAGCTCACCAGGTCCGACAGGGGGCATCTACGAGCAGTACTTC
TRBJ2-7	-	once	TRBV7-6	CASSLQIYYEQYF	TGTGCCAGCAGTTTACAGATATACTACGAGCAGTACTTC
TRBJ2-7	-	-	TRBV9	CASSVGDTSYEQYF	TGTGCCAGCAGCGTAGGGGACACCTCCTACGAGCAGTACTTC
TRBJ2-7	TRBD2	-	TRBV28	CASSSGLVEQYF	TGTGCCAGCAGTTCCGGACTAGTCGAGCAGTACTTC
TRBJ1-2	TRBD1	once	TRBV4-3	CASSQDRDRYGYTF	TGCGCCAGCAGCCAAGACCGGGACAGATATGGCTACACCTTC
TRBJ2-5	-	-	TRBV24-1	CATSGSTGALQETQYF	TGTGCCACCAGTGGATCGACCGGAGCATTGCAAGAGACCCAGTACTTC
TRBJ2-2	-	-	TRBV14	CASSQATGTTGELFF	TGTGCCAGCAGCCAAGCTACAGGGACCACCGGGGAGCTGTTTTTT
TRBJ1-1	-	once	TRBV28	CASSSASTGNTEAFF	TGTGCCAGCAGTTCCGCCTCGACAGGGAACACTGAAGCTTTCTTT
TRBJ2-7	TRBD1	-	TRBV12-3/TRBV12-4	CASSRDSYEQYF	TGTGCCAGCAGCCGGGACAGCTACGAGCAGTACTTC
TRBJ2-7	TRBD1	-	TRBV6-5	CASNNRGTNEQYF	TGTGCCAGCAACAACAGGGGTACGAACGAGCAGTACTTC
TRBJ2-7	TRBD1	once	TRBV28	CASSFDRELSYEQYF	TGTGCCAGCAGTTTCGACAGGGAACTATCCTACGAGCAGTACTTC
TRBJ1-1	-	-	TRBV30	CAWTGTMNTEAFF	TGTGCCTGGACTGGGACTATGAACACTGAAGCTTTCTTT
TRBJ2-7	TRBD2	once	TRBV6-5	CASRGTSGSPEQYF	TGTGCCAGCAGGGGGACTAGCGGGAGCCCCGAGCAGTACTTC
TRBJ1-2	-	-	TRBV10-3	CAISDQGSSGYGYTF	TGTGCCATCAGTGACCAGGGGAGCTCGGGATATGGCTACACCTTC
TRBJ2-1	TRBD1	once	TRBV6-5	CASSSPGQGANEQFF	TGTGCCAGCAGTTCCCCGGGACAGGGGGCTAATGAGCAGTTCTTC
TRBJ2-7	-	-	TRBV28	CASSTVQYEQYF	TGTGCCAGCAGTACGGTCCAATACGAGCAGTACTTC
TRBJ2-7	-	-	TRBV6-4	CARSAASF	TGTGCCAGGTCGGCGGCTAGCTTC
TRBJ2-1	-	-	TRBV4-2	CASSQDREQFF	TGTGCCAGCAGCCAAGATCGGGAGCAGTTCTTC
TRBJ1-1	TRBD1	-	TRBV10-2	CASTRDRLNTEAFF	TGCGCCAGCACCCGGGACAGGCTGAACACTGAAGCTTTCTTT
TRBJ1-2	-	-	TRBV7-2	CASRRTTVEPEGGYTF	TGTGCCAGCAGACGAACAACCGTGGAACCCGAGGGTGGCTACACCTTC
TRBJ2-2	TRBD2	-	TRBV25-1	CASSLAGGAGELFF	TGTGCCAGCAGTTTGGCCGGGGGGGCCGGGGAGCTGTTTTTT
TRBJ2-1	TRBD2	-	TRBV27	CASSTRTSGIYNEQFF	TGTGCCAGCAGTACCCGGACTAGCGGGATCTACAATGAGCAGTTCTTC
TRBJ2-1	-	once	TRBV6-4	CASSDRGYNEQFF	TGTGCCAGCAGTGACAGGGGGTACAATGAGCAGTTCTTC
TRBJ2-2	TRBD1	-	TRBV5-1	CASSQRGPTTNTGELFF	TGCGCCAGCAGCCAGAGGGGGCCTACGACGAACACCGGGGAGCTGTTTTTT
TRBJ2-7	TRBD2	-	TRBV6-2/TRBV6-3	CASSYLAGHSYEQYF	TGTGCCAGCAGTTACCTAGCGGGGCACTCCTACGAGCAGTACTTC
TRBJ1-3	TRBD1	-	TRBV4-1	CASSQGNRGSISGNTIYF	TGCGCCAGCAGCCAAGGTAACAGGGGTTCCATCTCTGGAAACACCATATATTTT
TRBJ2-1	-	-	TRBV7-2	CASSLGPTTTEQFF	TGTGCCAGCAGCTTAGGCCCGACTACTACAGAGCAGTTCTTC
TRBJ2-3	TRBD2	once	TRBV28	CASSPRKAGGKHSTDTQYF	TGTGCCAGCAGTCCACGAAAAGCGGGGGGCAAACATAGCACAGATACGCAGTATTTT
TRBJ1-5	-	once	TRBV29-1	CSVGQSNQPQHF	TGCAGCGTTGGACAGTCCAATCAGCCCCAGCATTTT
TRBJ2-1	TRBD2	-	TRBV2	CASSDGRALGFF	TGTGCCAGCAGTGACGGGAGGGCCTTGGGGTTCTTC
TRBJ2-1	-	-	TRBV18	CASSRDLSYNEQFF	TGTGCCAGCTCACGGGACTTATCCTACAATGAGCAGTTCTTC
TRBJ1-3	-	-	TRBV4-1	CASSQVWGSGGSGNTIYF	TGCGCCAGCAGCCAAGTCTGGGGGTCGGGGGGTTCTGGAAACACCATATATTTT
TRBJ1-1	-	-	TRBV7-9	CASSDTNRGTEGEAFF	TGTGCCAGCAGCGATACAAACCGCGGGACGGAGGGTGAAGCTTTCTTT
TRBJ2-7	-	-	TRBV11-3	CASSAGSFYEQYF	TGTGCCAGCTCGGCGGGAAGTTTTTACGAGCAGTACTTC
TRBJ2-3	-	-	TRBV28	CATWIGNTDTQYF	TGTGCCACCTGGATCGGGAATACAGATACGCAGTATTTT
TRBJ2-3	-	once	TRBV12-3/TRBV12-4	CASSSTSTDTQYF	TGTGCCAGCAGCTCCACTAGCACAGATACGCAGTATTTT
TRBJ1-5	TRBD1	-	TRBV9	CASSETGVGQPQHF	TGTGCCAGCAGCGAGACAGGGGTCGGTCAGCCCCAGCATTTT
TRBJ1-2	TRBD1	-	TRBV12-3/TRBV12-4	CASSWTGNYGYTF	TGTGCCAGCAGTTGGACAGGGAACTATGGCTACACCTTC
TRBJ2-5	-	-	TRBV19	CASNKEAGRQETQYF	TGTGCCAGTAACAAAGAGGCAGGGCGACAAGAGACCCAGTACTTC
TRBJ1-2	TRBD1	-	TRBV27	CASSGQGYGYTF	TGTGCCAGCAGTGGACAGGGTTATGGCTACACCTTC
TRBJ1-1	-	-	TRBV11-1	CASSFGANTEAFF	TGTGCCAGCAGCTTCGGTGCGAACACTGAAGCTTTCTTT
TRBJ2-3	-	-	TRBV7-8	CASSLEAGVSSTDTQYF	TGTGCCAGCAGCTTAGAAGCGGGCGTCTCTAGCACAGATACGCAGTATTTT
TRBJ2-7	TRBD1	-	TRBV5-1	CASSPKTGSSYEQYF	TGCGCCAGCAGCCCCAAGACAGGGAGCTCCTACGAGCAGTACTTC
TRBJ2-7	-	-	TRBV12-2	CASRLVSSGGPTERNEQYF	TGTGCAAGTCGCTTAGTTTCTAGCGGGGGTCCCACCGAACGGAACGAGCAGTACTTC
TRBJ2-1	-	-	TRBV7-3	CASSASTGSTYNEQFF	TGTGCCAGCAGCGCTTCTACTGGTAGTACGTACAATGAGCAGTTCTTC
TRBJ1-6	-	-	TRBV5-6	CASSFTGSPLHF	TGTGCCAGCAGCTTTACCGGGTCACCCCTCCACTTT
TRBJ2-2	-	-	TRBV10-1	CASSRHRASNTGELFF	TGCGCCAGCAGTCGTCACAGGGCCTCGAACACCGGGGAGCTGTTTTTT
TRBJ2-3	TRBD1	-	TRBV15	CATSRETGGTDTQYF	TGTGCCACCAGCAGAGAGACAGGGGGAACAGATACGCAGTATTTT